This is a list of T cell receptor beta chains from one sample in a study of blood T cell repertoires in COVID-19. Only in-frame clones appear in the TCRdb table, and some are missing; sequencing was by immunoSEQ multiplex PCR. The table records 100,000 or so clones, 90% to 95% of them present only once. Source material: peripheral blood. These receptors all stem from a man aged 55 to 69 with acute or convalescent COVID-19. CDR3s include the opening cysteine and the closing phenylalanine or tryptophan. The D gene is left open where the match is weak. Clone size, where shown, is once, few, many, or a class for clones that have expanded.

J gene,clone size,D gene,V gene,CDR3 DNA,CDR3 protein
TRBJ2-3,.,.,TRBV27,TGTGCCAGCACCTATGAGGGTACGCAGTATTTT,CASTYEGTQYF
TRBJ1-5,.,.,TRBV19,TGTGCCAGTAGTATAGGCAGGAGGGGCAATCAGCCCCAGCATTTT,CASSIGRRGNQPQHF
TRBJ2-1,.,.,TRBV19,TGTGCCAGTAGTATTTTACCTAACAATGAGCAGTTCTTC,CASSILPNNEQFF
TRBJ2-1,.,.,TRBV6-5,TGTGCCAGCAAAGGACAAACCGGTGCCGGTGAGCAGTTCTTC,CASKGQTGAGEQFF
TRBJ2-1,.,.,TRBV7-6,TGTGCCAGCAGTTCCACTCCCCCCGGCTCCTACAATGAGCAGTTCTTC,CASSSTPPGSYNEQFF
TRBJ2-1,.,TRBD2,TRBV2,TGTGCCAGCACCAAGACTAGCGGGAGGTTCTCCTACAATGAGCAGTTCTTC,CASTKTSGRFSYNEQFF
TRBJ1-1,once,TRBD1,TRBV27,TGTGCCAGCAGGGGACAGGGTTGGGACACTGAAGCTTTCTTT,CASRGQGWDTEAFF
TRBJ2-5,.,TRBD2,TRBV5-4,TGTGCCAGCAGCTCGACGCTAGCGGGACAAGAGACCCAGTACTTC,CASSSTLAGQETQYF
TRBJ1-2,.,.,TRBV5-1,TGCGCCAGCAGCTTGGCCCCCCAGGGGTTGGACTATGGCTACACCTTC,CASSLAPQGLDYGYTF
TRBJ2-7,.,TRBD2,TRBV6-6,TGTGCCAGCAGTTACCAGGGACTAGCGGACGAGCAGTACTTC,CASSYQGLADEQYF